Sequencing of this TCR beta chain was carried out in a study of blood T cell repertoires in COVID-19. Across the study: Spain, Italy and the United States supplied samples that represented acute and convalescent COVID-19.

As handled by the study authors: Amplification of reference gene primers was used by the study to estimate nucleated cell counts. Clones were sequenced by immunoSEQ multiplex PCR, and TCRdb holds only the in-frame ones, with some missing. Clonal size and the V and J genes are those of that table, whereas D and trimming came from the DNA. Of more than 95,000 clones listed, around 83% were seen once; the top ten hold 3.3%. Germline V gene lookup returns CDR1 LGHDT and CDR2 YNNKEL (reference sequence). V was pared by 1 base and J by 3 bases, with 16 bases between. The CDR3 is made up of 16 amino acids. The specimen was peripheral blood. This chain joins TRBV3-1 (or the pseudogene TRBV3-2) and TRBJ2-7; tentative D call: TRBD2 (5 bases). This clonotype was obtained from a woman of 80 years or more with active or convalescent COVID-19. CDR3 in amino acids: CASSQAKRPGFYEQYF. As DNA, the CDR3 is TGTGCCAGCAGCCAAGCAAAGCGACCGGGATTCTACGAGCAGTACTTC.